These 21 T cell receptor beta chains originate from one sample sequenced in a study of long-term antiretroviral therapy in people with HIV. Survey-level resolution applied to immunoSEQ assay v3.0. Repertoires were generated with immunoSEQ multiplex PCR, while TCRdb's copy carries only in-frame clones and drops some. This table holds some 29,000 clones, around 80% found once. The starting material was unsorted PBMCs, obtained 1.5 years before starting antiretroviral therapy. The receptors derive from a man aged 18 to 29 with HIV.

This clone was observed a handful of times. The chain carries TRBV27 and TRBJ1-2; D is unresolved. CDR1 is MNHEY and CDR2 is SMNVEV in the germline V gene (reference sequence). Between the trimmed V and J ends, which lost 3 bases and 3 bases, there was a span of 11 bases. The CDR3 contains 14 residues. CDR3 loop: CASSFLPADYGYTF. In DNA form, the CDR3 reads TGTGCCAGCAGTTTCTTGCCAGCCGACTATGGCTACACCTTC.

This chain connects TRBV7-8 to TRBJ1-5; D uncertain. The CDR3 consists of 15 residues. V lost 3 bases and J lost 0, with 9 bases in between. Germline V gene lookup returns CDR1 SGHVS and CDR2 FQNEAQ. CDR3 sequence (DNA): TGTGCCAGCAGCTTTAAGAGAAATAGCAATCAGCCCCAGCATTTT. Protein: CASSFKRNSNQPQHF.

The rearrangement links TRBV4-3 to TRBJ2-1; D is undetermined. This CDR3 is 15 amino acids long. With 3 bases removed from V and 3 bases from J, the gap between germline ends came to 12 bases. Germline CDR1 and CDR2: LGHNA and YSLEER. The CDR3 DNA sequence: TGCGCCAGCAGCCAGAGACGCTCTAACTACAATGAGCAGTTCTTC. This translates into CASSQRRSNYNEQFF.

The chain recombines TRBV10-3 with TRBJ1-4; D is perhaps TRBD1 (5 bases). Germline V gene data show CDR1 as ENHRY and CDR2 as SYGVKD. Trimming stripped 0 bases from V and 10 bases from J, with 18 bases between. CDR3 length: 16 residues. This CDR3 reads CAISESRGSWGGKLFF. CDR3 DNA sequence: TGTGCCATCAGTGAGTCTCGGGGCAGTTGGGGAGGAAAACTGTTTTTT.

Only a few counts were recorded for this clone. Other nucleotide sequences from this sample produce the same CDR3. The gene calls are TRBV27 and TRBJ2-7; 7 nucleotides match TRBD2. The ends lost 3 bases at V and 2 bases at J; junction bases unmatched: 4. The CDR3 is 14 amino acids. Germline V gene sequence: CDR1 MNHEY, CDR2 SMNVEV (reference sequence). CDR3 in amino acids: CASSFGAGAYEQYF. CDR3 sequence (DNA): TGTGCCAGCAGTTTCGGGGCGGGAGCCTACGAGCAGTACTTC.

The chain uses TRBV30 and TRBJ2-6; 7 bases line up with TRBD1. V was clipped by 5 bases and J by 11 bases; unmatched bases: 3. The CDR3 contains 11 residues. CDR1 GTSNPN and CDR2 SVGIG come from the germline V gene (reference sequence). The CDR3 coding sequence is TGTGCCTGGCAGACAGGGCACGTCCTGACTTTC. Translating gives CAWQTGHVLTF.

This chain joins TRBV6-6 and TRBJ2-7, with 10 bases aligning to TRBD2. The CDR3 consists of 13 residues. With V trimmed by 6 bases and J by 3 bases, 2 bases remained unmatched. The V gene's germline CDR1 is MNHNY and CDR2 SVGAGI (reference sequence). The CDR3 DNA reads TGTGCCAGCAGCCCTAGCGGGAGCTACGAGCAGTACTTC. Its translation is CASSPSGSYEQYF.

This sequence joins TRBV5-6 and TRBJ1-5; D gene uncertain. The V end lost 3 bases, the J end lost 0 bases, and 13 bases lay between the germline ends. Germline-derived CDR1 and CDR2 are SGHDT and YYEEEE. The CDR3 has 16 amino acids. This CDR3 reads CASSSVARFSNQPQHF. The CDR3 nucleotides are TGTGCCAGCAGCTCTGTAGCCCGATTTAGCAATCAGCCCCAGCATTTT.

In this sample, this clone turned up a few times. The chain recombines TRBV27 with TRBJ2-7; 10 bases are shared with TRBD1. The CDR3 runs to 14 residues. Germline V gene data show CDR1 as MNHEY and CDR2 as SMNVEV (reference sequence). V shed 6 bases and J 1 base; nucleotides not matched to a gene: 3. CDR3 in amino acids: CASRTGGASYEQYF. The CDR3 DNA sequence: TGTGCCAGCAGGACAGGGGGCGCGTCCTACGAGCAGTACTTC.

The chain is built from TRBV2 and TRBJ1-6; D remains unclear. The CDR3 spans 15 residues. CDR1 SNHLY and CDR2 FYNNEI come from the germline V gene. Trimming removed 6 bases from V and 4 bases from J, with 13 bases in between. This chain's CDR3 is CASRVEDLYNSPLHF. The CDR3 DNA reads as TGTGCCAGCAGGGTAGAGGATTTATATAATTCACCCCTCCACTTT.

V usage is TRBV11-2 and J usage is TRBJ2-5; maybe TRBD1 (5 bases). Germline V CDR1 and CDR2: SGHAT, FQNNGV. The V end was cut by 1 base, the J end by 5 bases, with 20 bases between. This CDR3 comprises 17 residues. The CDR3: CASSLVRSTGAHETQYF. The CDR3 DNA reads TGTGCCAGCAGCTTAGTTCGGTCGACTGGGGCTCACGAGACCCAGTACTTC.

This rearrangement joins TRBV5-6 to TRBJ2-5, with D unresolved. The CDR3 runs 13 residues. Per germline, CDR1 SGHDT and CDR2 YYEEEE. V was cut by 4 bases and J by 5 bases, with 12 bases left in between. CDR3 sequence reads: CASSLTVGETQYF. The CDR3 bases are TGTGCCAGCAGCCTGACGGTCGGGGAGACCCAGTACTTC.

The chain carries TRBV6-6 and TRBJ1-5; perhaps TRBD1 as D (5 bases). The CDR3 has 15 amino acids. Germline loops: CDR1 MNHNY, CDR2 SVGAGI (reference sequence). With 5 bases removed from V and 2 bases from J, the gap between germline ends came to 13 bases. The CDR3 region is CASSPGLWGNQPQHF. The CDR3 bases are TGTGCCAGCAGTCCGGGGCTGTGGGGCAATCAGCCCCAGCATTTT.

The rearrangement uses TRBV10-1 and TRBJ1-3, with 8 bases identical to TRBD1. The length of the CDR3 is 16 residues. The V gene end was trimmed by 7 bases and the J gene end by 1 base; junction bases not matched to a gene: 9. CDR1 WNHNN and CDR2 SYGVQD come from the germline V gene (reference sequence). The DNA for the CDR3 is TGCGCCAGCATCAAAACGACAGGGGAGTCTGGAAACACCATATATTTT. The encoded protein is CASIKTTGESGNTIYF.

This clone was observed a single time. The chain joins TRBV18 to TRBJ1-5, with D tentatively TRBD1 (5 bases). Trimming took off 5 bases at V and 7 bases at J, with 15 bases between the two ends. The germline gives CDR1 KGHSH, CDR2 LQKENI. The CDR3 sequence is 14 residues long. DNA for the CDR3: TGTGCCAGCTCAGAGACAGTCCCCGAACAGCCCCAGCATTTT. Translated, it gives CASSETVPEQPQHF.

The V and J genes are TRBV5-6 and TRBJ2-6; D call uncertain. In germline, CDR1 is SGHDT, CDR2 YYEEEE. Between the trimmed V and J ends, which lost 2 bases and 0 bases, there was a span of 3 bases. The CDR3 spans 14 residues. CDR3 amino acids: CASSLISGANVLTF. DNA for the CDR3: TGTGCCAGCAGCTTAATCTCTGGGGCCAACGTCCTGACTTTC.

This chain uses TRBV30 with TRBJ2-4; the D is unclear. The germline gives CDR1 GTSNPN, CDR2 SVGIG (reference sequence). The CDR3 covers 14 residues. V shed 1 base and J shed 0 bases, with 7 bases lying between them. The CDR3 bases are TGTGCCTGGAGTGAACAGCTAGCCAAAAACATTCAGTACTTC. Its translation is CAWSEQLAKNIQYF.

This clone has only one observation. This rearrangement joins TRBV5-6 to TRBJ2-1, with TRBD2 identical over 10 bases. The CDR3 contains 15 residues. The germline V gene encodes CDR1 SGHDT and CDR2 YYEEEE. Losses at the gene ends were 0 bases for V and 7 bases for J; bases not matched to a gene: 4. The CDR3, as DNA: TGTGCCAGCAGCTTGGGACTAGCGGGTAGTAATGAGCAGTTCTTC. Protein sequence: CASSLGLAGSNEQFF.

The CDR3 nucleotides are TGTGCCAGCTCACCCGCCGGGGGAGCCCAGAACACTGAAGCTTTCTTT. It codes for CASSPAGGAQNTEAFF. The chain combines TRBV18 with TRBJ1-1, with D perhaps TRBD1 (5 bases). The V end was cut by 3 bases, the J end by 1 base, with 15 bases between. The CDR3 is 16 residues long. The germline gives CDR1 KGHSH, CDR2 LQKENI.

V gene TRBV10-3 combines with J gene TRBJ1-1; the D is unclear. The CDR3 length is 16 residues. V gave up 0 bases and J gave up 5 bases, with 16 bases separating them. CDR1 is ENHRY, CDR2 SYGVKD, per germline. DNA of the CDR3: TGTGCCATCAGTGAGTCTACGGCCGGGGATGAGACTGAAGCTTTCTTT. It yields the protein CAISESTAGDETEAFF.

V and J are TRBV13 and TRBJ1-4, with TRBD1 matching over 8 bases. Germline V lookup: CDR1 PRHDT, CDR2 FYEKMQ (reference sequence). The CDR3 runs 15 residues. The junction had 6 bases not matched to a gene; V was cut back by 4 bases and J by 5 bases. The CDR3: CASSSGQGGNEKLFF. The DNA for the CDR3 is TGTGCCAGCAGCTCCGGACAGGGAGGAAATGAAAAACTGTTTTTT.